The clone carrying this T cell receptor (beta chain) occurred many times. Its matching antigen is unknown. The data were obtained in a study of CD8 T cells in ankylosing spondylitis. The authors made TCR beta libraries by quantitative 5'-RACE with molecular barcodes. TCRdb reprocessed the 5' RACE reads with MiXCR, giving one entry per CDR3 protein. Seen here are around 890,000 distinct CDR3 sequences, about an eighth observed once, and the top ten hold more than 0.5%. V lost 0 bases to trimming and J lost 2 bases, with 7 bases between them. The V gene's germline CDR1 is DFQATT and CDR2 SNEGSKA (reference sequence). The CDR3 is made up of 13 amino acids. Findings and caveats of the study: About 8 highly homologous variants made up a TCR beta motif, and this motif appeared characteristic of ankylosing spondylitis blood. Disease-linked clones were reportedly significantly enriched in matched ankylosing spondylitis synovial fluid. In peripheral blood, disease-linked CD8+ clones occurred at relatively low frequencies.

The sequence came from a male donor with ankylosing spondylitis. The chain recombines TRBV20-1 with TRBJ2-5, with unresolved D. The sample consisted of blood, either unsorted or a sorted T cell fraction (not recorded which). In nucleotides, the CDR3 is TGCAGTGCTAGAGACATTAAGCAAGAGACCCAGTACTTC. Translation: CSARDIKQETQYF.